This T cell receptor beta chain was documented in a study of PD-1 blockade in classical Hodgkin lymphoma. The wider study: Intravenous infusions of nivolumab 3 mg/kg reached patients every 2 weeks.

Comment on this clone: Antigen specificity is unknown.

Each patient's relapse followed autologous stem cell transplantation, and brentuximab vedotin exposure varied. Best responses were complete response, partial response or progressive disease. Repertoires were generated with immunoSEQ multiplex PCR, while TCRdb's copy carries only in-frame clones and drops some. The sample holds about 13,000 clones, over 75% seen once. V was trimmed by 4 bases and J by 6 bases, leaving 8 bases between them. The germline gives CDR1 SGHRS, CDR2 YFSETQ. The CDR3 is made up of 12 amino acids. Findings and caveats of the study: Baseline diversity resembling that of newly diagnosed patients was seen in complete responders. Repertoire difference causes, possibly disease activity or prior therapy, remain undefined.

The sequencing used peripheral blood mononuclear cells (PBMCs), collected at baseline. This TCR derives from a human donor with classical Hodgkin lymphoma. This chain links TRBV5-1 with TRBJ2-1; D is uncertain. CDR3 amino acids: CASSLPGNEQFF. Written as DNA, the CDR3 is TGCGCCAGCAGCCTACCTGGCAATGAGCAGTTCTTC. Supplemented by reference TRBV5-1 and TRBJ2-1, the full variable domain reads KAGVTQTPRYLIKTRGQQVTLSCSPISGHRSVSWYQQTPGQGLQFLFEYFSETQRNKGNFPGRFSGRQFSNSRSEMNVSTLELGDSALYLCASSLPGNEQFFGPGTRLTVL.